The 8 T cell receptor beta chains below come from one sample, sequenced in a study of vaccination effects on CD4 cells after COVID-19. The antigens for these receptors are not known. The repertoire was sequenced with immunoSEQ multiplex PCR; TCRdb's copy has only in-frame clones and lacks some. The sample lists 20,000 to 30,000 clones; approximately 70% were seen once. Peptide-pool stimulation followed by sequencing identified expanded antigen-specific CD4+ clonotypes in the ViraFEST assay. After less than twelve days in culture, the CD4+ T cells were isolated. The person's infection with SARS-CoV-2, confirmed by PCR, took place between March and December 2020. This specimen was CD4+ T cells from PBMCs cultured with SARS-CoV-2 spike peptides, taken before COVID-19 vaccination. These receptors originate from a human donor who had a prior SARS-CoV-2 infection.

The V call is TRBV11-2, the J call TRBJ2-5; no reliable D call. This CDR3 has 14 residues. Germline V CDR1 and CDR2: SGHAT, FQNNGV. Trimming stripped 2 bases from V and 5 bases from J, with 12 bases between. CDR3 nucleotide sequence: TGTGCCAGCAGCTTAAAATGGCGAACGGAGACCCAGTACTTC. This sequence encodes CASSLKWRTETQYF.

V is TRBV10-3 and J is TRBJ2-5; D perhaps matches TRBD1 (6 bases). Germline CDR1 and CDR2: ENHRY and SYGVKD. V gave up 5 bases and J gave up 3 bases, with 16 bases separating them. The CDR3 length is 15 residues. CDR3 in DNA: TGTGCCATCAGTCAGGGAGATACAGGGAAAGAGACCCAGTACTTC. Protein: CAISQGDTGKETQYF.

The V gene is TRBV7-2, the J gene TRBJ1-1; D is possibly TRBD1 (5 bases). Deletions cut 3 bases from V and 4 bases from J, with 18 bases between. Germline loops: CDR1 SGHTA, CDR2 FQGNSA. CDR3 size: 16 residues. As DNA, the CDR3 is TGTGCCAGCAGCTTCCACCCCTCGGAGGGGTCCACTGAAGCTTTCTTT. This gives the protein CASSFHPSEGSTEAFF.

This clone turned up a few times. The CDR3 protein is CASRRDREDEKLFF. The DNA for the CDR3 is TGTGCCAGTCGCCGCGACAGGGAGGATGAAAAACTGTTTTTT. The chain couples TRBV2 to TRBJ1-4; 7 nucleotides match TRBD1. Unmatched junction bases numbered 10, after V lost 9 bases and J lost 6 bases. Germline V CDR1 and CDR2: SNHLY, FYNNEI. The CDR3 totals 14 residues.

The V gene is TRBV21-1, the J gene TRBJ2-7; the D call of TRBD2 is as the table states it, not checked on the DNA. TRBV21-1 represents a pseudogene. CDR3 length equals 17 residues. The CDR3 coding sequence is TGTGCCAGCAGCAAAAGGCTAAGGGGGGGATTCTCCTACGAGCAGTACTTC. This sequence encodes CASSKRLRGGFSYEQYF.

This clone was found a few times. V gene TRBV7-3 combines with J gene TRBJ2-1; D not resolved. CDR1 and CDR2 (germline): SGHTA, FQGTGA. V lost 2 bases and J 3 bases, leaving 11 bases between the germline ends. The length of the CDR3 is 15 residues. CDR3 residues: CASSLGVAVYNEQFF. The CDR3 DNA sequence: TGTGCCAGCAGCTTAGGGGTTGCAGTCTACAATGAGCAGTTCTTC.

This chain joins TRBV28 and TRBJ2-3; 7 positions agree with TRBD2. This CDR3 spans 15 amino acids. Trimming removed 2 bases from V and 4 bases from J; junction bases left unmatched: 6. CDR1 MDHEN and CDR2 SYDVKM come from the germline V gene. CDR3 DNA: TGTGCCAGCAGTTTAGAGCCTAGCGGTGCAGATACGCAGTATTTT. As protein: CASSLEPSGADTQYF.

The rearrangement joins TRBV18 to TRBJ2-3; 9 bases line up with TRBD1. The germline gives CDR1 KGHSH, CDR2 LQKENI. Losses at the gene ends were 4 bases for V and 2 bases for J; bases not matched to a gene: 4. The length of the CDR3 is 15 residues. Written as DNA, the CDR3 is TGTGCCAGCTCACACAGGGGGCGAAACACAGATACGCAGTATTTT. Translated: CASSHRGRNTDTQYF.